The source of this T cell receptor beta chain is a study of blood T cell repertoires in COVID-19. Looking at the study overall: T cells, B-cell-depleted T cells, or PBMCs provided the cDNA or gDNA that served as material.

This clone was recorded once. Repertoires were generated with immunoSEQ multiplex PCR, while TCRdb's copy carries only in-frame clones and drops some. The sample records hundreds of thousands of clones, 80% to 90% being singletons. The germline gives CDR1 SGDLS, CDR2 YYNGEE. The CDR3 is 15 residues long. Trimming stripped 3 bases from V and 7 bases from J, with 14 bases between. The cohort comprised adults aged 18 to 89 years residing in approximately 25 US areas. Clinical history reported by participants formed the basis on which cohorts were assigned. Before they entered the study, exposed participants had met a COVID-19 case within 2 weeks.

The specimen sequenced was PBMCs or T cells enriched from blood (not recorded which). This receptor was identified in a woman aged 50 to 60 who had been exposed to COVID-19. The V gene is TRBV9, the J gene TRBJ1-6; D is perhaps TRBD1 (6 bases). CDR3 bases: TGTGCCAGCAGCGGCCGGGGGGCGCGGAATTCACCCCTCCACTTT. Its translation is CASSGRGARNSPLHF. The complete variable domain, with remaining parts taken from reference TRBV9 and TRBJ1-6, reads DSGVTQTPKHLITATGQRVTLRCSPRSGDLSVYWYQQSLDQGLQFLIQYYNGEERAKGNILERFSAQQFPDLHSELNLSSLELGDSALYFCASSGRGARNSPLHFGNGTRLTVT.